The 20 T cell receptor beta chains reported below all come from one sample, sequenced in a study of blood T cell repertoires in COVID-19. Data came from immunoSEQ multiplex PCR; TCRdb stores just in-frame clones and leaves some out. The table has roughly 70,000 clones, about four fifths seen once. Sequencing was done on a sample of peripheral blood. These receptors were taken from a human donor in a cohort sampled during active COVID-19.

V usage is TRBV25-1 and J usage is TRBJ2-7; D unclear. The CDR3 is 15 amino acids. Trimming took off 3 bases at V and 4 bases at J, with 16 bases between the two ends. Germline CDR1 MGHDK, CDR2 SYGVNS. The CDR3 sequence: CASSDWRSVEYEQYF. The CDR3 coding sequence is TGTGCCAGCAGTGATTGGCGGTCAGTAGAGTACGAGCAGTACTTC.

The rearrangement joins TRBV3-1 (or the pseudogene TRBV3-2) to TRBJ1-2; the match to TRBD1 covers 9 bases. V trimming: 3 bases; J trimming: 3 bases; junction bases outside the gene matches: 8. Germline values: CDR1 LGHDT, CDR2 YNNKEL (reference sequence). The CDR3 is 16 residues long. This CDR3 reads CASSQGGTGLYYGYTF. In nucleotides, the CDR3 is TGTGCCAGCAGCCAGGGAGGGACAGGGTTGTACTATGGCTACACCTTC.

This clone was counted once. CDR3 sequence: CASSLSGTRSYEQYF. CDR3 bases: TGTGCCAGCAGCTTATCCGGGACTAGATCCTACGAGCAGTACTTC. The chain recombines TRBV7-2 with TRBJ2-7, with 8 bases lining up with TRBD2. The CDR3 has 15 amino acids. J was trimmed by 1 base and V by 2 bases; bases with no gene match: 4. Germline loops: CDR1 SGHTA, CDR2 FQGNSA. Combining the CDR3 with reference TRBV7-2 and TRBJ2-7 gives the whole variable domain GAGVSQSPSNKVTEKGKDVELRCDPISGHTALYWYRQSLGQGLEFLIYFQGNSAPDKSGLPSDRFSAERTGGSVSTLTIQRTQQEDSAVYLCASSLSGTRSYEQYFGPGTRLTVT.

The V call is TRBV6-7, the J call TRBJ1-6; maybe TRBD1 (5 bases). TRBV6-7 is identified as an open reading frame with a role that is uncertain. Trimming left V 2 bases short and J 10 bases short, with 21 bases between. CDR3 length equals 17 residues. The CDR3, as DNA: TGTGCCAGCAGTTACCCCTGGGACTCCCGGGGGGAGTCACCCCTCCACTTT. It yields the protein CASSYPWDSRGESPLHF.

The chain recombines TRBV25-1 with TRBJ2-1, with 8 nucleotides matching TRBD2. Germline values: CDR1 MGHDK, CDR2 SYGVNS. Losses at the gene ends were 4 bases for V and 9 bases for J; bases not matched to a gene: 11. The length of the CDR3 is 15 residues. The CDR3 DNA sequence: TGTGCCAGCAGTGTGGCTAGCGGGCGCGCGGGTGAGCAGTTCTTC. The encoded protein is CASSVASGRAGEQFF. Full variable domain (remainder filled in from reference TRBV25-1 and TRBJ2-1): EADIYQTPRYLVIGTGKKITLECSQTMGHDKMYWYQQDPGMELHLIHYSYGVNSTEKGDLSSESTVSRIRTEHFPLTLESARPSHTSQYLCASSVASGRAGEQFFGPGTRLTVL.

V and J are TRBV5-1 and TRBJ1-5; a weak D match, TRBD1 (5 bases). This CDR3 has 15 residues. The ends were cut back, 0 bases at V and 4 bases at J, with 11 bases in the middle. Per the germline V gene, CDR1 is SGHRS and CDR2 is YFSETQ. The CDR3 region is CASSLAGQGNQPQHF. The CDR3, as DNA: TGCGCCAGCAGCTTGGCCGGGCAGGGAAATCAGCCCCAGCATTTT.

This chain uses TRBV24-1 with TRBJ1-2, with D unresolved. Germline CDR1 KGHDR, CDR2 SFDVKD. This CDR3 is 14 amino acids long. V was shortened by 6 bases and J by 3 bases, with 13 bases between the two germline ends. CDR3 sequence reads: CATSQRVRYYGYTF. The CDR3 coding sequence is TGTGCCACCAGTCAGAGGGTTAGGTACTATGGCTACACCTTC.

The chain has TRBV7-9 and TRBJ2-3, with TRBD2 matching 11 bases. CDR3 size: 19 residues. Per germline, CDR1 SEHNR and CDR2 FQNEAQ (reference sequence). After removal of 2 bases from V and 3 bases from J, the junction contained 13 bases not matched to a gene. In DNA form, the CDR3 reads TGTGCCAGCAGCTTATGGCGGGCTAGCGGGAGGTGGCGGACAGATACGCAGTATTTT. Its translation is CASSLWRASGRWRTDTQYF.

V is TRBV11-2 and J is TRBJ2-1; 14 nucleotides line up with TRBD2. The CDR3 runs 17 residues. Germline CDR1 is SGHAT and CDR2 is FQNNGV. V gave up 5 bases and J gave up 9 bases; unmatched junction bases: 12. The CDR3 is CASSQGRGLAGVGEQFF. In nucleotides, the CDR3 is TGTGCCAGCAGCCAAGGGCGGGGACTAGCGGGAGTAGGTGAGCAGTTCTTC.

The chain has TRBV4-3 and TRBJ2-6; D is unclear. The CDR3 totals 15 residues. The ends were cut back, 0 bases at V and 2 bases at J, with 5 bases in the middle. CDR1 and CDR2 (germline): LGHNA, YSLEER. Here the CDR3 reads CASSQDEAGANVLTF. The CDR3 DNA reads TGCGCCAGCAGCCAAGACGAGGCTGGGGCCAACGTCCTGACTTTC.

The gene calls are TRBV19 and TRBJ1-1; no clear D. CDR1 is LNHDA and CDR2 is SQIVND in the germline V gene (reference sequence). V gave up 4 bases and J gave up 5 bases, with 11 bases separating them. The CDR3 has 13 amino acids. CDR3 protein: CASSRAGRTEAFF. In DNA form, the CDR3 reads TGTGCCAGTAGTAGGGCGGGTCGGACTGAAGCTTTCTTT.

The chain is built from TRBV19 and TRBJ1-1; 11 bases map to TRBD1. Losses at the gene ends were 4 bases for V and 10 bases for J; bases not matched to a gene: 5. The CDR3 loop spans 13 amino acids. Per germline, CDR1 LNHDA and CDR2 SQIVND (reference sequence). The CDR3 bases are TGTGCCAGTAGTACGGGACAGGGGGTTCGAGCTTTCTTT. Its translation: CASSTGQGVRAFF.

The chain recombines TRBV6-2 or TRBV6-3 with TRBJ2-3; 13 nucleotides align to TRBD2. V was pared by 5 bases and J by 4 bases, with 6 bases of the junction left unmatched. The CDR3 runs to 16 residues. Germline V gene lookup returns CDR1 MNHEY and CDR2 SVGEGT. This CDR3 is CASSTRTSGSADTQYF. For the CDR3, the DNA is TGTGCCAGCAGTACCCGGACTAGCGGGAGCGCAGATACGCAGTATTTT.

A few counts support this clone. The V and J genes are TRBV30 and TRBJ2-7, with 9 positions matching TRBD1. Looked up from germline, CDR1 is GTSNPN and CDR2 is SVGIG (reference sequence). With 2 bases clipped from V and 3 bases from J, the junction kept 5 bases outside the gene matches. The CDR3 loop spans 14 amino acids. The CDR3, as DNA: TGTGCCTGGAGTCCGGGACAGGGCTTCTACGAGCAGTACTTC. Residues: CAWSPGQGFYEQYF.

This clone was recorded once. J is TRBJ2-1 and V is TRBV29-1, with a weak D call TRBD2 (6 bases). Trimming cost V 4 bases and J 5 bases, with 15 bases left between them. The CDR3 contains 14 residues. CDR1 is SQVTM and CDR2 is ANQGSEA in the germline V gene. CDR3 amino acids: CSVASPGGNNEQFF. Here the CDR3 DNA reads TGCAGCGTTGCGAGCCCGGGCGGGAACAATGAGCAGTTCTTC.

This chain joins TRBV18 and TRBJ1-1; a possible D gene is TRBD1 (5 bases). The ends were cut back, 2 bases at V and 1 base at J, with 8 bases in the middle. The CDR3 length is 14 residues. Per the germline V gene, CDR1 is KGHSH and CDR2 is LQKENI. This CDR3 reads CASSPARANTEAFF. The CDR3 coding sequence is TGTGCCAGCTCACCAGCCAGGGCGAACACTGAAGCTTTCTTT.

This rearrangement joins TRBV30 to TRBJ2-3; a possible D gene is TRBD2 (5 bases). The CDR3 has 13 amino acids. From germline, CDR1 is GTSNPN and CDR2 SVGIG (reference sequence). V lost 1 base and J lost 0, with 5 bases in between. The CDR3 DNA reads TGTGCCTGGAGTGGCGGGAGCACAGATACGCAGTATTTT. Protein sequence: CAWSGGSTDTQYF.

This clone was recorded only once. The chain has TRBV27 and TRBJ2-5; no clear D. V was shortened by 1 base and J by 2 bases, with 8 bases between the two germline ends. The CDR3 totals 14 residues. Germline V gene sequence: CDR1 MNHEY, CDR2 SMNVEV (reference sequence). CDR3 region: CASSLFPSQETQYF. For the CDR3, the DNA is TGTGCCAGCAGTTTATTCCCGAGTCAAGAGACCCAGTACTTC.

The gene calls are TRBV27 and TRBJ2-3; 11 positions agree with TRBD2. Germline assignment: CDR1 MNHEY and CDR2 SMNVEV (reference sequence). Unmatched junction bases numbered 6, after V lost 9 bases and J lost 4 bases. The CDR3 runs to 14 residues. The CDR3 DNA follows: TGTGCCAGTGGACCGGGACTAGCGGCAGATACGCAGTATTTT. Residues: CASGPGLAADTQYF.

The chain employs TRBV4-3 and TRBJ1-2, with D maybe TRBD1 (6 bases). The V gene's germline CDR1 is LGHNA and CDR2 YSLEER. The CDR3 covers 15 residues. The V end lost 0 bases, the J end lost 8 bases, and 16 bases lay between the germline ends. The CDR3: CASSQDVTWGQGYTF. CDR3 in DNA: TGCGCCAGCAGCCAAGATGTGACGTGGGGGCAGGGCTACACCTTC.